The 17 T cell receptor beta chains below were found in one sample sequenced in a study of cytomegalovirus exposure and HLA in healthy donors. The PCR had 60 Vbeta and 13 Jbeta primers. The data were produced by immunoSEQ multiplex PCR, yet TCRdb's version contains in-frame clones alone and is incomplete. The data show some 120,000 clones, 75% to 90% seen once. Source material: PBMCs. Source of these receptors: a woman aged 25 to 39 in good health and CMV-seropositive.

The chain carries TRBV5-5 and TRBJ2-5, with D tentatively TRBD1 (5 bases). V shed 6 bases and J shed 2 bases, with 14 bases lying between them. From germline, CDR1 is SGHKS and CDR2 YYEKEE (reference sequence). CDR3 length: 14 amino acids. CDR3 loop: CASTRGLLQETQYF. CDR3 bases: TGTGCCAGCACTAGGGGCCTCCTTCAAGAGACCCAGTACTTC.

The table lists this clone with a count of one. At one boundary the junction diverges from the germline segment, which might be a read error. CDR3 sequence reads: CAGSAAGLNTGELFF. The CDR3 DNA reads as TGTGCCGGCAGCGCTGCGGGACTCAACACCGGGGAGCTGTTTTTT. V is TRBV9 and J is TRBJ2-2; D may be TRBD2 (6 bases). The CDR3 spans 15 residues. The germline V gene has CDR1 SGDLS and CDR2 YYNGEE.

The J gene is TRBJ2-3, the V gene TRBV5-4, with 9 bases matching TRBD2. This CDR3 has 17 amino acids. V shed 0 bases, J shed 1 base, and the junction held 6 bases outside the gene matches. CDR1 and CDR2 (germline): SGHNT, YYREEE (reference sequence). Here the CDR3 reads CASSLGAGGGGTDTQYF. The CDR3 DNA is TGTGCCAGCAGCTTGGGGGCGGGCGGGGGGGGCACAGATACGCAGTATTTT. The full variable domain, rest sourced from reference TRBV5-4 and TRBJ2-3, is ETGVTQSPTHLIKTRGQQVTLRCSSQSGHNTVSWYQQALGQGPQFIFQYYREEENGRGNFPPRFSGLQFPNYSSELNVNALELDDSALYLCASSLGAGGGGTDTQYFGPGTRLTVL.

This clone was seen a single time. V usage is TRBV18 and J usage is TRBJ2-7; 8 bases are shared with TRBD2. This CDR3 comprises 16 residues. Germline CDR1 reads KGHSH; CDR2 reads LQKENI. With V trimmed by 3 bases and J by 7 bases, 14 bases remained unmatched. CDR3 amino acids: CASSPPGLGNVVEQYF. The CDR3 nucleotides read TGTGCCAGCTCACCTCCGGGACTAGGGAATGTAGTTGAGCAGTACTTC.

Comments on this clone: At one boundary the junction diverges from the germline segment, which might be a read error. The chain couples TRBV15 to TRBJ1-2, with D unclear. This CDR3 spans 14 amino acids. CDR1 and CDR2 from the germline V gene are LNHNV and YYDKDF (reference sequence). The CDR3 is CATSSGGGPYAYTF. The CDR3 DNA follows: TGTGCCACCAGCAGTGGCGGCGGCCCTTATGCCTACACCTTC. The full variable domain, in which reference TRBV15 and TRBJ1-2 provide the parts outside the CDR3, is DAMVIQNPRYQVTQFGKPVTLSCSQTLNHNVMYWYQQKSSQAPKLLFHYYDKDFNNEADTPDNFQSRRPNTSFCFLDIRSPGLGDTAMYLCATSSGGGPYAYTFGSGTRLTVV.

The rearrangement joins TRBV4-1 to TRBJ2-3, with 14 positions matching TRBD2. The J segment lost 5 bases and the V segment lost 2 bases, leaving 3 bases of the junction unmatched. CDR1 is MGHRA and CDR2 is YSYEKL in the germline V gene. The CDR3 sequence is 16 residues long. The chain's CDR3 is CASSQLTSGGVDTQYF. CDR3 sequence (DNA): TGCGCCAGCAGCCAACTGACTAGCGGGGGGGTAGATACGCAGTATTTT.

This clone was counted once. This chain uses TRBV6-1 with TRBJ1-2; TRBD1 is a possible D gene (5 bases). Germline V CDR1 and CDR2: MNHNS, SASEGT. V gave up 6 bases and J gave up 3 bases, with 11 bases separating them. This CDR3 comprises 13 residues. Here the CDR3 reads CASRGEGYYGYTF. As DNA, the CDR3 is TGTGCCAGCAGGGGGGAGGGATACTATGGCTACACCTTC.

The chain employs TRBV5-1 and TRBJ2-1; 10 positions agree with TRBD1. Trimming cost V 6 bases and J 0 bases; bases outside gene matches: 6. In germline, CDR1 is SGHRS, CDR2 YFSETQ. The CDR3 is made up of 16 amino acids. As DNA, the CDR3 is TGCGCCAGCATCCAGACAGGGGGCAGCTCCTACAATGAGCAGTTCTTC. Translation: CASIQTGGSSYNEQFF.

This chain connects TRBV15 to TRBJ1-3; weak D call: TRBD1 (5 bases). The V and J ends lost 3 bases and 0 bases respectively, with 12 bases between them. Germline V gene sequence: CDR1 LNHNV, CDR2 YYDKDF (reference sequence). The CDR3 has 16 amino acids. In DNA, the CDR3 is TGTGCCACCAGCAGTGCATACAGGAGCTCTGGAAACACCATATATTTT. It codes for CATSSAYRSSGNTIYF. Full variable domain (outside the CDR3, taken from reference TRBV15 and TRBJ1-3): DAMVIQNPRYQVTQFGKPVTLSCSQTLNHNVMYWYQQKSSQAPKLLFHYYDKDFNNEADTPDNFQSRRPNTSFCFLDIRSPGLGDTAMYLCATSSAYRSSGNTIYFGEGSWLTVV.

The CDR3 region is CASSFVEMSYEQYF. For the CDR3, the DNA is TGTGCCAGCAGTTTTGTGGAGATGAGCTACGAGCAGTACTTC. The rearrangement links TRBV6-6 to TRBJ2-5; D ambiguous. The end of the DNA is better explained by TRBJ2-7, so the J call may be wrong. Germline loops: CDR1 MNHNY, CDR2 SVGAGI (reference sequence). The CDR3 has 14 residues.

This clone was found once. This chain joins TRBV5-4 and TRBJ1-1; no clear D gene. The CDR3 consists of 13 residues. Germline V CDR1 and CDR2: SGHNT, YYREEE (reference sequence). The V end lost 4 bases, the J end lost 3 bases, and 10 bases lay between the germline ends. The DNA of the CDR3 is TGTGCCAGCAGCCTACAGAGAGACACTGAAGCTTTCTTT. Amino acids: CASSLQRDTEAFF.

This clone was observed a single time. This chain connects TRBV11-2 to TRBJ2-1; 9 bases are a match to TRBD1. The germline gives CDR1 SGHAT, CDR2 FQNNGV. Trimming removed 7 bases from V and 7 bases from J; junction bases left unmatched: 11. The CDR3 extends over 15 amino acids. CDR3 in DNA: TGTGCCAGCACCCTGGGGGACAGGGACAGGAATGAGCAGTTCTTC. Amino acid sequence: CASTLGDRDRNEQFF.

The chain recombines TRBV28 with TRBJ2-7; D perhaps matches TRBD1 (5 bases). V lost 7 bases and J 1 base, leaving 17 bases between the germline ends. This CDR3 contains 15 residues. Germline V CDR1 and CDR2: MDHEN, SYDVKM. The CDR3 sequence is CASTGSVEVSYEQYF. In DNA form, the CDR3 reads TGTGCCAGCACAGGGTCGGTAGAGGTTTCCTACGAGCAGTACTTC.

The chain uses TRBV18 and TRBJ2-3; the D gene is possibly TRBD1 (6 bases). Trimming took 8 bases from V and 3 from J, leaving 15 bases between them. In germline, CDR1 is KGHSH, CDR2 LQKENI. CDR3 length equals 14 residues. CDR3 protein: CASTTGRVTDTQYF. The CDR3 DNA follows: TGTGCCAGCACCACAGGGCGGGTTACAGATACGCAGTATTTT.

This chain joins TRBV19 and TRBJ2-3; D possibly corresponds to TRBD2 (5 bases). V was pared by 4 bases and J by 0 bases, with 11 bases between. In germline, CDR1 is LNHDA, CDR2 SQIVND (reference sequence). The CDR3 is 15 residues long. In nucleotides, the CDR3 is TGTGCCAGTAGTAGGTATGCGGGTAGCACAGATACGCAGTATTTT. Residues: CASSRYAGSTDTQYF. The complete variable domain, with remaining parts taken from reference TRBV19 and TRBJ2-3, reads DGGITQSPKYLFRKEGQNVTLSCEQNLNHDAMYWYRQDPGQGLRLIYYSQIVNDFQKGDIAEGYSVSREKKESFPLTVTSAQKNPTAFYLCASSRYAGSTDTQYFGPGTRLTVL.

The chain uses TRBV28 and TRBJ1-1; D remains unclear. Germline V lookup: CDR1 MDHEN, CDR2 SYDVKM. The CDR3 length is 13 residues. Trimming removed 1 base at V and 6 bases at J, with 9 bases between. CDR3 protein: CASSLYVTPEAFF. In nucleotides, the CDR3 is TGTGCCAGCAGTTTATACGTAACACCTGAAGCTTTCTTT.

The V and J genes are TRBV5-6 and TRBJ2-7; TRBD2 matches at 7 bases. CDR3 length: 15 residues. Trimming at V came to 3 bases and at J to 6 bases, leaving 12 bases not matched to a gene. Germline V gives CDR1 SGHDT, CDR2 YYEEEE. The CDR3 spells CASSSIGRARGEQYF. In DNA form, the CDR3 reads TGTGCCAGCAGCTCCATAGGGAGGGCTAGAGGCGAGCAGTACTTC.